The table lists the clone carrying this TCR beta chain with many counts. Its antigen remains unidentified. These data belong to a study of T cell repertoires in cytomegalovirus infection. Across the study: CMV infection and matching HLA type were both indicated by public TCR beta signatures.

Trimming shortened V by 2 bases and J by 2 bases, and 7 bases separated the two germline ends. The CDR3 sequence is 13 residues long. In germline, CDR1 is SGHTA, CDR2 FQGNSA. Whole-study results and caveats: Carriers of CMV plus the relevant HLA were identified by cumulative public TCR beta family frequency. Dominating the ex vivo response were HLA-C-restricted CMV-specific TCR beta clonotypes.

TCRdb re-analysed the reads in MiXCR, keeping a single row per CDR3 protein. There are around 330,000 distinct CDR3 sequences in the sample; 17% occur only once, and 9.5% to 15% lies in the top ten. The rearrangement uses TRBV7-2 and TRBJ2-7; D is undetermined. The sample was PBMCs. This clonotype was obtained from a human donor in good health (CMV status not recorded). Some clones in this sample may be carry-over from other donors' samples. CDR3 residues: CASSLQPPYEQYF. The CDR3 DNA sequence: TGTGCCAGCAGCTTACAGCCTCCCTACGAGCAGTACTTC.